This note documents a single T cell receptor beta chain sequence. The antigen remains unidentified. The data derive from a study of vaccination effects on CD4 cells after COVID-19. Study-level information: Post-vaccine draws lagged the second dose by a median of 72 days. Study-wide results and caveats: Marked clonal contraction of both clone types appeared late after vaccination.

Produced via immunoSEQ multiplex PCR; TCRdb's table is partial and in-frame only. The data contain tens of thousands of clones, around 85% of them singletons. It was after roughly ten days of culture that CD4+ T cells were isolated. Participants received two doses of either the BNT162b2 or mRNA-1273 vaccine. Nucleocapsid antibody tests were negative, and the vaccine recipients had no prior SARS-CoV-2 infection. IL-2 medium supplanted half the medium on days 3 and 7. The CDR3 runs 13 residues. Trimming pared 5 bases from V and 3 bases from J, leaving 8 bases between. The sequence came from a human donor who received a COVID-19 vaccine. The sequencing here drew on CD4+ T cells from PBMCs cultured without peptide, taken after COVID-19 vaccination. This chain joins TRBV12-3 or TRBV12-4 and TRBJ1-5; D unclear. CDR3 bases: TGTGCCAGCAGTCACCAAGTCAATCAGCCCCAGCATTTT. The encoded protein is CASSHQVNQPQHF.